The clone carrying this T cell receptor beta chain was observed a single time. This sample is drawn from a study of early T cells in non-severe SARS-CoV-2 infection. About the study: Unsorted whole blood bulk RNA was sequenced, with unpaired chains.

TCRdb recomputed calls from the 5' RACE reads with MiXCR, one row per CDR3 protein. The data show 76,000 or so distinct CDR3 sequences, roughly 10% seen once. The sequence came from an adult who was a healthcare worker with PCR-confirmed SARS-CoV-2 infection or an uninfected control (not recorded which). The sequenced sample was whole blood.

The CDR3 spells CASSFGRSGYTF. The CDR3 nucleotides read TGTGCCAGCAGTTTCGGGCGATCGGGCTACACCTTC. V usage is TRBV12-3 or TRBV12-4 and J usage is TRBJ1-2, with D unclear. Trimming took 3 bases from V and 8 from J, leaving 10 bases between them. This CDR3 has 12 amino acids.